The 9 T cell receptor beta chains below all came from one sample that was sequenced in a study of T-cell memory formation after mild COVID-19. TCRdb re-called the 5' RACE reads with MiXCR, one entry per CDR3 protein. The sample includes fewer than 700,000 distinct CDR3 sequences, less than 25% of them seen just once. Sequencing input: PBMCs or a T cell subset sorted from them (not recorded which). The receptors come from an adult woman who had mild COVID-19 (a few samples of this study predate the infection). Cell type and time point are not known.

The chain has TRBV24-1 and TRBJ2-5; weak D call: TRBD2 (7 bases). Germline CDR1 and CDR2: KGHDR and SFDVKD. V was trimmed by 2 bases and J by 5 bases, leaving 14 bases between them. The CDR3 covers 15 residues. In DNA, the CDR3 is TGTGCCACCAGTGATTCTGGGAGGGGGGCGGAGACCCAGTACTTC. This codes for CATSDSGRGAETQYF.

The rearrangement joins TRBV29-1 to TRBJ2-7; 10 nucleotides align to TRBD2. The V and J ends lost 6 bases and 3 bases, in that order; junction bases with no gene match: 11. CDR1 SQVTM and CDR2 ANQGSEA come from the germline V gene. This CDR3 has 15 residues. DNA for the CDR3: TGCAGCGTCAAGGGGCTAGCGGGAGATGACTACGAGCAGTACTTC. Its translation is CSVKGLAGDDYEQYF.

Only a few counts were recorded for this clonotype. The V and J genes are TRBV7-9 and TRBJ1-1; D may be TRBD1 (5 bases). Germline V gene sequence: CDR1 SEHNR, CDR2 FQNEAQ (reference sequence). This CDR3 is 14 amino acids long. V lost 5 bases to trimming and J lost 5 bases, with 15 bases between them. The CDR3 sequence is CASSPGSAGTEAFF. CDR3 nucleotide sequence: TGTGCCAGCAGCCCCGGGTCGGCAGGGACTGAAGCTTTCTTT.

The rearrangement links TRBV27 to TRBJ1-2; 10 bases map to TRBD1. V lost 5 bases, J lost 6 bases, and 9 bases stayed unmatched. This CDR3 contains 15 residues. Germline values: CDR1 MNHEY, CDR2 SMNVEV (reference sequence). The CDR3 sequence: CASSEWTGGMNGYTF. The DNA of the CDR3 is TGTGCCAGCAGTGAATGGACAGGGGGTATGAATGGCTACACCTTC.

The table lists this clonotype with a few counts. The chain joins TRBV27 to TRBJ1-2; D uncertain. V lost 0 bases to trimming and J lost 3 bases, with 8 bases between them. The length of the CDR3 is 14 residues. Per the germline V gene, CDR1 is MNHEY and CDR2 is SMNVEV (reference sequence). The CDR3 region has the DNA TGTGCCAGCAGTTTATCCCGGGGTCACTATGGCTACACCTTC. The encoded protein is CASSLSRGHYGYTF.

This chain connects TRBV2 to TRBJ2-5; 12 positions agree with TRBD1. The CDR3 has 14 amino acids. V lost 11 bases to trimming and J lost 1 base; unmatched junction nucleotides: 5. Germline assignment: CDR1 SNHLY and CDR2 FYNNEI. The CDR3 reads CAGGTGGFQETQYF. The CDR3 DNA reads as TGTGCCGGAGGGACAGGGGGCTTCCAAGAGACCCAGTACTTC.

The table lists this clonotype with a few counts. The chain carries TRBV18 and TRBJ2-3, with 13 bases that match TRBD2. Unmatched junction bases numbered 20, after V lost 3 bases and J lost 5 bases. This CDR3 has 21 amino acids. In germline, CDR1 is KGHSH, CDR2 LQKENI. The DNA for the CDR3 is TGTGCCAGCTCACCCACTTACGCGAGGACTAGCGGGGGCCACCGGGGAGATACGCAGTATTTT. Protein product: CASSPTYARTSGGHRGDTQYF.

The CDR3 reads CASSEYRDSYGYTF. CDR3 sequence (DNA): TGTGCCAGCAGCGAATACCGGGACAGCTATGGCTACACCTTC. The chain joins TRBV7-2 to TRBJ1-2; TRBD1 matches at 7 bases. The CDR3 consists of 14 residues. V was pared by 5 bases and J by 4 bases, with 7 bases of the junction left unmatched. Germline CDR1 is SGHTA and CDR2 is FQGNSA.

This chain uses TRBV20-1 with TRBJ1-1; 9 bases are a match to TRBD1. Germline CDR1 is DFQATT and CDR2 is SNEGSKA (reference sequence). The CDR3 has 14 amino acids. Trimming took 6 bases from V and 0 from J; bases not matched to a gene: 5. CDR3 DNA: TGCAGTGCGCGGACAGGGGAGGTGAACACTGAAGCTTTCTTT. Encoded protein: CSARTGEVNTEAFF.